The present TCR beta chain was sequenced within a study of blood T cell repertoires in COVID-19. Sequencing used immunoSEQ multiplex PCR; TCRdb keeps in-frame clones, though not all of them. The profile covers 100,000 to 120,000 clones, with roughly 82% appearing a single time and 15% to 20% taken by the ten largest. Germline V CDR1 and CDR2: SGHTA, FQGNSA. V lost 4 bases to trimming and J lost 8 bases; unmatched junction nucleotides: 4. The CDR3 totals 12 residues. This sequence was found in a woman between 55 and 75 years old with acute or convalescent COVID-19. The sequenced material came from peripheral blood. The rearrangement uses TRBV7-2 and TRBJ1-2; 7 positions match TRBD1. As DNA, the CDR3 is TGTGCCAGCAGCTACAGGGGCGAAGGCTACACCTTC. Amino acids: CASSYRGEGYTF.